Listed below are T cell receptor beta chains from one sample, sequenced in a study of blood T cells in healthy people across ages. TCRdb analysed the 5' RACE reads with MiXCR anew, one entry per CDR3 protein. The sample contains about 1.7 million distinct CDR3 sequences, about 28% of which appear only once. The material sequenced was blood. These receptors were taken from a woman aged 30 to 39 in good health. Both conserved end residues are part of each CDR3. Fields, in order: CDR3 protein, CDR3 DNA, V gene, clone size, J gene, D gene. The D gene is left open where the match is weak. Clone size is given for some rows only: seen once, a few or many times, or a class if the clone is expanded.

CASSSQGGDTDTQYF TGTGCCAGCAGCTCACAGGGGGGAGACACAGATACGCAGTATTTT TRBV7-2 - TRBJ2-3 TRBD1
CASSHPGAGNYGYTF TGTGCCAGCAGCCACCCCGGTGCGGGTAACTATGGCTACACCTTC TRBV4-2 - TRBJ1-2 -
CASSPQPGTGGNQPQHF TGTGCCAGCAGTCCTCAACCCGGGACAGGGGGCAATCAGCCCCAGCATTTT TRBV7-2 - TRBJ1-5 TRBD1
CASSDRLAGQETQYF TGTGCCAGCAGCGACCGACTAGCGGGACAAGAGACCCAGTACTTC TRBV9 many TRBJ2-5 TRBD2
CASSSRPGRETQYF TGTGCCAGCAGCTCCCGGCCAGGGCGAGAGACCCAGTACTTC TRBV7-2 many TRBJ2-5 -
CASSRGWANEQYF TGTGCCAGCAGCCGCGGGTGGGCAAACGAGCAGTACTTC TRBV7-2 few TRBJ2-7 -
CASSRGGRGGLGTNTGELFF TGCGCCAGCAGCCGCGGCGGGCGGGGGGGCCTCGGCACGAACACCGGGGAGCTGTTTTTT TRBV4-1 - TRBJ2-2 TRBD2
CSVSSGTGNTEAFF TGCAGCGTTTCTTCCGGGACAGGGAACACTGAAGCTTTCTTT TRBV29-1 - TRBJ1-1 TRBD1
CAGSWGLEYEQYF TGTGCCGGCAGTTGGGGGCTTGAGTACGAGCAGTACTTC TRBV6-6 few TRBJ2-7 -
CSARDHRTIYNEQFF TGCAGTGCTAGAGATCACAGGACAATATACAATGAGCAGTTCTTC TRBV20-1 - TRBJ2-1 -
CASSQRGVTGELFF TGCGCCAGCAGCCAACGAGGGGTGACCGGGGAGCTGTTTTTT TRBV4-3 few TRBJ2-2 -
CSASMSSVANYGYTF TGCAGTGCTAGCATGTCGTCGGTAGCTAACTATGGCTACACCTTC TRBV20-1 - TRBJ1-2 -
CASSPFSGTFTEEETQYF TGTGCCAGTAGTCCCTTCTCCGGGACTTTCACCGAGGAGGAGACCCAGTACTTC TRBV19 few TRBJ2-5 -
CASSLGRDFSNEQFF TGCGCCAGCAGCTTGGGCCGGGACTTCTCCAATGAGCAGTTCTTC TRBV5-1 - TRBJ2-1 -
CASSLIPEPDRAFF TGTGCCAGCAGCTTGATCCCAGAACCCGACAGGGCTTTCTTT TRBV5-5 - TRBJ1-1 -
CSATGTGRGHEQFF TGCAGTGCTACCGGGACAGGGCGGGGCCATGAGCAGTTCTTC TRBV20-1 - TRBJ2-1 TRBD1
CASSLWGDNYGYTF TGTGCCAGCAGTTTATGGGGAGACAACTATGGCTACACCTTC TRBV28 - TRBJ1-2 -
CAGSFGPYSTDTQYF TGTGCCGGCAGCTTCGGACCTTATAGCACAGATACGCAGTATTTT TRBV7-2 few TRBJ2-3 -
CASSLAESSSMEQYF TGTGCCAGCAGCTTAGCGGAGTCTAGTAGTATGGAGCAGTACTTC TRBV7-9 - TRBJ2-7 -
CASSSVGVHEQYF TGTGCCAGCAGTTCTGTAGGGGTGCACGAGCAGTACTTC TRBV12-3/TRBV12-4 few TRBJ2-7 -
CASSPTALNYGYTF TGTGCCAGCAGCCCGACAGCCCTTAACTATGGCTACACCTTC TRBV7-2 few TRBJ1-2 -
CASSVQGTYNEQFF TGTGCCAGCAGTGTCCAGGGGACATACAATGAGCAGTTCTTC TRBV2 few TRBJ2-1 -
CAISTGTVSVGQYF TGTGCCATCAGCACTGGGACAGTGTCCGTTGGGCAGTACTTC TRBV10-3 many TRBJ2-7 TRBD1
CASSSPGQTPYEQYF TGTGCCAGCAGCTCCCCCGGCCAGACCCCCTACGAGCAGTACTTC TRBV7-2 few TRBJ2-7 -
CASIYELRDRPYF TGTGCCAGCATATACGAACTGCGGGACAGACCGTACTTC TRBV5-5 few TRBJ2-4 -
CASSTGRGFGDSYEQYF TGTGCCAGCAGCACCGGACGGGGGTTTGGAGACTCCTACGAGCAGTACTTC TRBV13 once TRBJ2-7 -
CARSQSRGINEKLFF TGTGCCAGAAGTCAATCGAGGGGAATTAATGAAAAACTGTTTTTT TRBV2 - TRBJ1-4 -
CASSMATGLDYGYTF TGTGCCAGCAGCATGGCGACAGGGCTGGACTATGGCTACACCTTC TRBV5-6 - TRBJ1-2 TRBD1
CASSSMTSGGETQYF TGTGCCAGCAGCTCGATGACTAGCGGGGGTGAGACCCAGTACTTC TRBV7-2 - TRBJ2-5 TRBD2
CASSPPGSPDTQYF TGTGCCAGCAGCCCCCCCGGCTCTCCGGATACGCAGTATTTT TRBV3-1 once TRBJ2-3 -
CATSEASGHNEQFF TGTGCCACCAGTGAGGCTAGCGGCCACAATGAGCAGTTCTTC TRBV24-1 few TRBJ2-1 TRBD2
CASNGGGPTDTQYF TGTGCCAGCAACGGCGGGGGGCCTACAGATACGCAGTATTTT TRBV2 - TRBJ2-3 TRBD2
CASRTRDSYGYTF TGTGCCAGTAGGACCCGGGACAGCTATGGCTACACCTTC TRBV19 - TRBJ1-2 TRBD1
CASSLGKPGLHTGELFF TGTGCCAGCAGCTTGGGGAAACCGGGACTCCACACCGGGGAGCTGTTTTTT TRBV11-2 few TRBJ2-2 -
CASSQGLAGGALTQYF TGTGCCAGCAGCCAAGGGCTAGCGGGAGGAGCACTAACGCAGTATTTT TRBV14 - TRBJ2-3 TRBD2
CASSTRTVKVQYF TGTGCCAGCAGCACCAGGACGGTGAAGGTTCAGTACTTC TRBV7-2 few TRBJ2-4 -
CASSHGPAYPVPGDTQYF TGTGCCAGCAGCCACGGACCCGCATATCCGGTCCCCGGCGATACGCAGTATTTT TRBV7-2 few TRBJ2-3 -
CASSSMGETQYF TGTGCCAGCAGCTCTATGGGAGAGACCCAGTACTTC TRBV7-6 many TRBJ2-5 -
CASSQVVGNDYGYTF TGCGCCAGCAGCCAAGTCGTAGGGAATGACTATGGCTACACCTTC TRBV4-1 many TRBJ1-2 -
CASSLKYQAANYGYTF TGCGCCAGCAGTCTGAAGTATCAAGCAGCTAACTATGGCTACACCTTC TRBV5-1 few TRBJ1-2 -
CASSPWDRGRNSPLHF TGTGCCAGCAGCCCCTGGGACAGGGGTAGGAATTCACCCCTCCACTTT TRBV7-9 - TRBJ1-6 TRBD1
CASSLVLAGGPGELFF TGTGCCAGCAGTTTAGTACTAGCGGGGGGGCCGGGGGAGCTGTTTTTT TRBV12-3/TRBV12-4 once TRBJ2-2 TRBD2
CATSRDSGTEETQYF TGTGCCACCAGCAGAGATTCTGGGACAGAAGAGACCCAGTACTTC TRBV15 - TRBJ2-5 TRBD1
CASSLAPGQGDNEQFF TGTGCCAGCAGCTTAGCCCCTGGACAGGGGGACAATGAGCAGTTCTTC TRBV13 - TRBJ2-1 TRBD1
CASRFKPVYTNTGELFF TGTGCCAGCAGGTTTAAGCCGGTTTACACGAACACCGGGGAGCTGTTTTTT TRBV28 - TRBJ2-2 -
CASSFMRGQYGYTF TGTGCCAGCAGTTTCATGCGGGGGCAGTATGGCTACACCTTC TRBV28 few TRBJ1-2 -
CAISTGNSNQPQHF TGTGCCATCAGTACAGGGAATAGCAATCAGCCCCAGCATTTT TRBV10-3 - TRBJ1-5 -
CASSYSQGAGELFF TGTGCCAGCAGTTACTCGCAGGGGGCCGGGGAGCTGTTTTTT TRBV6-5 - TRBJ2-2 TRBD1